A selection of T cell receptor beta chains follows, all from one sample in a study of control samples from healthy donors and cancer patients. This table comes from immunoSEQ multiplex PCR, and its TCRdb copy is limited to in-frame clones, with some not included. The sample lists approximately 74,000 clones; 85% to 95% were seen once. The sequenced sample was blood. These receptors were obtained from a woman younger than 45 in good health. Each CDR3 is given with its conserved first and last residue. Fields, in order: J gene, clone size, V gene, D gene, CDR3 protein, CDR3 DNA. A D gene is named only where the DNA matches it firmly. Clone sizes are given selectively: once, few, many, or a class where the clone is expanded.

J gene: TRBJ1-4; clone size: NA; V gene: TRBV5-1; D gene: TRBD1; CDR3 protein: CASSPRQGLSATNEKLFF; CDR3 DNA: TGCGCCAGCAGCCCCCGACAGGGACTTAGTGCAACTAATGAAAAACTGTTTTTT
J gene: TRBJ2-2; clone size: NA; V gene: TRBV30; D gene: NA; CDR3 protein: CAWSVSGLLTGELFF; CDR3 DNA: TGTGCCTGGAGTGTATCGGGCCTCCTCACCGGGGAGCTGTTTTTT
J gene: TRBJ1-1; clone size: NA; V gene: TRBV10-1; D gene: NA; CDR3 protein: CASHPLWAEGTEAFF; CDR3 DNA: TGCGCCAGCCACCCCTTATGGGCCGAAGGCACTGAAGCTTTCTTT
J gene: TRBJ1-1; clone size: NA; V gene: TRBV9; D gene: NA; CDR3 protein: CASSVARAAGPYTEAFF; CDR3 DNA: TGTGCCAGCAGCGTAGCACGGGCGGCCGGCCCTTACACTGAAGCTTTCTTT
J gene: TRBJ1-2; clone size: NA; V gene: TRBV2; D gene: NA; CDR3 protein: CASSPSGGPAGYTF; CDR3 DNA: TGTGCCAGCAGTCCGAGCGGGGGACCGGCCGGCTACACCTTC
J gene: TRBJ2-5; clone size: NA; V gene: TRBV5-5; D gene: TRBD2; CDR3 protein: CASSLPAGQETQYF; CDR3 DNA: TGTGCCAGCAGCTTACCAGCGGGGCAAGAGACCCAGTACTTC
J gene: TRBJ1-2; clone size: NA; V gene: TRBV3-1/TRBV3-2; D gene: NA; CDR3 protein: CASSLARAPGHGYTF; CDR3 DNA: TGTGCCAGCAGCCTCGCCCGGGCCCCAGGGCATGGCTACACCTTC
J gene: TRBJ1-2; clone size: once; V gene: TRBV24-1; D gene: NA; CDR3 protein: CATSDRGPGYTF; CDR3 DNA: TGTGCCACCAGTGATCGAGGGCCCGGCTACACCTTC
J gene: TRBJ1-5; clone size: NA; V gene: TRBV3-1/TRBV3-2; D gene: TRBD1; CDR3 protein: CASSLGTGGNQPQHF; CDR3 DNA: TGTGCCAGCAGCCTGGGGACAGGGGGCAATCAGCCCCAGCATTTT
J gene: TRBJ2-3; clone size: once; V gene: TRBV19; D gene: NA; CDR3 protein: CASSLEGGGDTQYF; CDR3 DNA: TGTGCCAGTAGCCTAGAGGGGGGTGGAGATACGCAGTATTTT
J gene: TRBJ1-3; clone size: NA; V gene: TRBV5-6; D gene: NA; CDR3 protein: CASSFYRDVYSGNTIYF; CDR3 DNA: TGTGCCAGCAGCTTTTACCGGGACGTCTACTCTGGAAACACCATATATTTT
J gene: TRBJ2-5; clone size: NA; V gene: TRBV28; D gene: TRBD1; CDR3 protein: CASSLPKRDRGKTQYF; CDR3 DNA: TGTGCCAGCAGTTTACCCAAAAGAGACAGGGGCAAGACCCAGTACTTC
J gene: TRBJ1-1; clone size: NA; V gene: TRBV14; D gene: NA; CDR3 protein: CASSQDKDSHLNTEAFF; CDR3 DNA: TGTGCCAGCAGCCAAGATAAGGACAGCCACCTGAACACTGAAGCTTTCTTT
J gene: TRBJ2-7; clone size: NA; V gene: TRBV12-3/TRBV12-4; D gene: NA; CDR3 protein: CASSLYPTYEQYF; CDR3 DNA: TGTGCCAGCAGTTTATATCCTACCTACGAGCAGTACTTC
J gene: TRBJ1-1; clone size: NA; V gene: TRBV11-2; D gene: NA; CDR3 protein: CASAGAMNTEAFF; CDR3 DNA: TGTGCCAGCGCAGGGGCTATGAACACTGAAGCTTTCTTT
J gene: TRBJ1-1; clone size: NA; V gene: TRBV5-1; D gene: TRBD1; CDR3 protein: CASSSGQPNTEAFF; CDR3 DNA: TGCGCCAGCAGCTCGGGACAGCCGAACACTGAAGCTTTCTTT
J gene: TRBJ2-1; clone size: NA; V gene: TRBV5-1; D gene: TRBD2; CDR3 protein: CARYPGGDNEQFF; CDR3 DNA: TGCGCCAGGTACCCGGGGGGGGACAATGAGCAGTTCTTC
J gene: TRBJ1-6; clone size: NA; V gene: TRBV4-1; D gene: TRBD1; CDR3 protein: CASSSRTGSPNSPLHF; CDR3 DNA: TGCGCCAGCAGCTCCCGGACAGGGTCCCCCAATTCACCCCTCCACTTT
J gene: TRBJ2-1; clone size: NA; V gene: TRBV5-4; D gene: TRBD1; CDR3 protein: CASSFTGGNEQFF; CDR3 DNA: TGTGCCAGCAGCTTCACAGGGGGCAATGAGCAGTTCTTC
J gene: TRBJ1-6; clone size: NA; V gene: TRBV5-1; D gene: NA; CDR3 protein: CASSRITGSNSPLHF; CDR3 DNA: TGCGCCAGCAGCCGAATTACAGGGAGTAATTCACCCCTCCACTTT
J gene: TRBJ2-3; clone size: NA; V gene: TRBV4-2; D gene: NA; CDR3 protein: CASSQDPPPSYTDTQYF; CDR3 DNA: TGTGCCAGCAGCCAAGATCCCCCCCCCTCTTACACAGATACGCAGTATTTT
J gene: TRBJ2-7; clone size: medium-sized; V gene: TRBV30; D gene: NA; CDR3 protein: CAWGKRGREQYF; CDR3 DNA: TGTGCCTGGGGCAAACGGGGTCGCGAGCAGTACTTC
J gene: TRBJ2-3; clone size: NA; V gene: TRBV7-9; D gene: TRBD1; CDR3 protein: CASRGQATDTQYF; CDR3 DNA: TGTGCCAGCAGGGGACAGGCAACAGATACGCAGTATTTT
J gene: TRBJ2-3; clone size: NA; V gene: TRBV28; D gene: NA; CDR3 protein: CASSSPSGLTDTQYF; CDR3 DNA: TGTGCCAGCAGTTCCCCCAGCGGCCTCACAGATACGCAGTATTTT
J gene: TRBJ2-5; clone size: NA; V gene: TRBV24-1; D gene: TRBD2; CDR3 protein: CATKGGTSGSFGETQYF; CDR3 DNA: TGTGCCACCAAGGGGGGGACTAGCGGGTCCTTCGGGGAGACCCAGTACTTC
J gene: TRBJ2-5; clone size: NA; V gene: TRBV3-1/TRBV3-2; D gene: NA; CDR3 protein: CASSQDLWRIGETQYF; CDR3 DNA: TGTGCCAGCAGCCAAGACCTATGGCGGATTGGAGAGACCCAGTACTTC
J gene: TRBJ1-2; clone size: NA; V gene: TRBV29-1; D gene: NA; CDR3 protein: CSVEGEDRMANYGYTF; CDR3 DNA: TGCAGCGTTGAAGGCGAAGACAGAATGGCTAACTATGGCTACACCTTC
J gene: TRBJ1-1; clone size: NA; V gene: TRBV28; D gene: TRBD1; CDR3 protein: CASTRDRLNTEAFF; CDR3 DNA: TGTGCCAGCACCAGGGACAGGCTGAACACTGAAGCTTTCTTT
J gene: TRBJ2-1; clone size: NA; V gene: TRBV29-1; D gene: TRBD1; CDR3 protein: CSGRQGSEQFF; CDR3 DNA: TGCAGCGGGCGACAGGGATCTGAGCAGTTCTTC
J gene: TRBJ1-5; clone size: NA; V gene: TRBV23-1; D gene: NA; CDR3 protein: CASSQGKRGDQPQHF; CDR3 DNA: TGCGCCAGCAGTCAAGGAAAAAGAGGCGACCAGCCCCAGCATTTT
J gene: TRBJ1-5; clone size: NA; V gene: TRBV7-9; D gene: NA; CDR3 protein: CASSLAGAGQPQHF; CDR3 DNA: TGTGCCAGCAGCTTAGCGGGGGCGGGGCAGCCCCAGCATTTT
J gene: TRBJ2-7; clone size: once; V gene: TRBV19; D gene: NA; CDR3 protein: CASSGAYEQYF; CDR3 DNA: TGTGCCAGTAGCGGGGCCTACGAGCAGTACTTC
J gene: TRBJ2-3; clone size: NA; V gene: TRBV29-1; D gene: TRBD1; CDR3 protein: CSASGTGTDTQYF; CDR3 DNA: TGCAGCGCCTCCGGGACAGGGACAGATACGCAGTATTTT
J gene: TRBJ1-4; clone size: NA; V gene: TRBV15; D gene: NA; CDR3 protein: CATGGTATNEKLFF; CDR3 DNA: TGTGCCACCGGCGGGACGGCAACTAATGAAAAACTGTTTTTT
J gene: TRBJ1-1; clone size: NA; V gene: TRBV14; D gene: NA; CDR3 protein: CASSLQPHRSIMNTEAFF; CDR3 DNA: TGTGCCAGCAGCCTTCAACCTCACAGATCAATAATGAACACTGAAGCTTTCTTT
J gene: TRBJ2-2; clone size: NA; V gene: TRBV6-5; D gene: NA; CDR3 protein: CASSYSAATGELFF; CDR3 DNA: TGTGCCAGCAGTTACTCGGCAGCCACCGGGGAGCTGTTTTTT
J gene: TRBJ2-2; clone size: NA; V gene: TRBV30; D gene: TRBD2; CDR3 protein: CAWRLAGVGSPGELFF; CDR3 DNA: TGTGCCTGGCGACTAGCGGGGGTAGGTTCCCCCGGGGAGCTGTTTTTT
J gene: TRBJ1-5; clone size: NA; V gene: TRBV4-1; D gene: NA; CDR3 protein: CASSPTISFNQPQHF; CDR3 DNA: TGCGCCAGCAGCCCGACCATAAGCTTCAATCAGCCCCAGCATTTT
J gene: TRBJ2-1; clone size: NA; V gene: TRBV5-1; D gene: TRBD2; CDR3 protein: CASSFGTSGGAGNEQFF; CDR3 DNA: TGCGCCAGCAGCTTCGGGACTAGCGGGGGGGCCGGCAATGAGCAGTTCTTC
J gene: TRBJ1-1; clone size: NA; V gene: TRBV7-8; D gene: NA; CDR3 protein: CASSLWDSTEAFF; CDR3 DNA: TGTGCCAGCAGCTTATGGGATTCCACTGAAGCTTTCTTT
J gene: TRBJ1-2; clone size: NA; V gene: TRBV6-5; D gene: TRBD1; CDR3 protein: CASRNPTGGEGYTF; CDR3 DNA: TGTGCCAGCAGGAACCCTACAGGGGGCGAGGGCTACACCTTC
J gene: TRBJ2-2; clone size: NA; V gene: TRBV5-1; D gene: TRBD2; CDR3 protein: CASSFNRGGDTGELFF; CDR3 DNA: TGCGCCAGCAGCTTTAATCGCGGGGGGGACACCGGGGAGCTGTTTTTT
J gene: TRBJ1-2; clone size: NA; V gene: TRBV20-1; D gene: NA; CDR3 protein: CSARVSYGYTF; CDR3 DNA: TGCAGTGCTAGAGTCTCCTATGGCTACACCTTC
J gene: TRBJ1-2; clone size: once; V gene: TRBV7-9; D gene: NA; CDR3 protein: CASTPRTGNYGYTF; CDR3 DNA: TGTGCCAGCACCCCGCGCACAGGCAACTATGGCTACACCTTC
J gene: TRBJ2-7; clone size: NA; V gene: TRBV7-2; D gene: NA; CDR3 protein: CASSLVGGQSYEQYF; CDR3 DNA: TGTGCCAGCAGCTTAGTAGGGGGTCAGTCCTACGAGCAGTACTTC
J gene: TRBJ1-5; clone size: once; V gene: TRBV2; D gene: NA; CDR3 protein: CASSEISTVDQPQHF; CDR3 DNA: TGTGCCAGCAGTGAAATTTCGACAGTCGATCAGCCCCAGCATTTT
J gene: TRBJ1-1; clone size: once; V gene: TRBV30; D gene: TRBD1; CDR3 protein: CAWIRKGANTEAFF; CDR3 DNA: TGTGCCTGGATAAGGAAGGGGGCGAACACTGAAGCTTTCTTT
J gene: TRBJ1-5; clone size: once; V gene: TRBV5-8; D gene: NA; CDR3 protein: CASSPLFGGNQPQHF; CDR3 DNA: TGTGCCAGCAGCCCCCTTTTTGGGGGCAATCAGCCCCAGCATTTT
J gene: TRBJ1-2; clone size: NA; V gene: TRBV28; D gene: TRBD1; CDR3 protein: CASSSGQLYGYTF; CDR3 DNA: TGTGCCAGCAGTTCGGGACAGCTGTATGGCTACACCTTC